This is a list of T cell receptor beta chains from one sample in a study of PD-L1 blockade in urothelial cancer. The table came from immunoSEQ multiplex PCR; TCRdb's copy has only in-frame clones and leaves some out. This table holds about 56,000 clones, roughly 87% found once. Source: PBMCs, taken around atezolizumab (anti-PD-L1) treatment. The receptors were gathered from a man aged 65 to 85 with urothelial cancer. The CDR3 runs from the conserved cysteine through the conserved F or W. The D gene is left open where the match is weak. A clone size is listed for some rows: how often the clone was seen (once, few, many), or a class if it is expanded.

j_call	v_call	clone_size	d_call	cdr3_nt	cdr3_aa
TRBJ2-5	TRBV7-2	NA	NA	TGTGCCAGCAGCTTAGAGCACTGGCAAGAGACCCAGTACTTC	CASSLEHWQETQYF
TRBJ2-2	TRBV6-1	NA	TRBD2	TGTGCCACGGGACTAGCGGACAACACCGGGGAGCTGTTTTTT	CATGLADNTGELFF
TRBJ2-1	TRBV18	NA	TRBD2	TGTGCCAGCTCACCATCCGGGGGGAGGGAGGATGAGCAGTTCTTC	CASSPSGGREDEQFF
TRBJ1-2	TRBV30	once	NA	TGTGCCTGGAGCCCTGGCCCGGGGGGCTACACCTTC	CAWSPGPGGYTF
TRBJ2-1	TRBV27	NA	TRBD2	TGTGCCAGCAGTTTCCGACTAGCGGCCTACAATGAGCAGTTCTTC	CASSFRLAAYNEQFF
TRBJ2-1	TRBV11-3	NA	NA	TGTGCCAGCAGCCGCGGGGTAGCGGCCTCAAATGAGCAGTTCTTC	CASSRGVAASNEQFF
TRBJ1-5	TRBV6-4	NA	NA	TGTGCCAGCAGTGACTCTGGGAGGGCAGGGCAAGTTGCGGATCAGCCCCAGCATTTT	CASSDSGRAGQVADQPQHF
TRBJ2-3	TRBV4-1	NA	NA	TGCGCCAGCAGCCAAACTGGGGCTAGCGGAGGGGGGGGATACGCGTATTTT	CASSQTGASGGGGYAYF
TRBJ1-1	TRBV9	once	TRBD1	TGTGCCAGCAGCCCAAACAGGGGGGGGACTGAAGCTTTCTTT	CASSPNRGGTEAFF
TRBJ1-1	TRBV30	NA	NA	TGTGCCTCGTCCGGGGGGACTGAAGCTTTCTTT	CASSGGTEAFF
TRBJ2-7	TRBV5-1	NA	TRBD2	TGCGCCAGCAGCCGAGTCCTAGCGGGTTCCTACGAGCAGTACTTC	CASSRVLAGSYEQYF
TRBJ2-1	TRBV5-1	NA	TRBD2	TGCGCCAGCAGCTTGGTGGTAGCGGGAGGGGTACGTCATGAGCAGTTCTTC	CASSLVVAGGVRHEQFF
TRBJ2-2	TRBV5-1	few	TRBD1	TGCGCCAGCAGCTTGGGACAGGGGTCCACCGGGGAGCTGTTTTTT	CASSLGQGSTGELFF
TRBJ2-7	TRBV6-5	NA	TRBD2	TGTGCCAGCAGTTCCCCTGGGACTAGAAGCTACGAGCAGTACTTC	CASSSPGTRSYEQYF
TRBJ2-7	TRBV29-1	NA	TRBD1	TGCAGCGGGCGGACAGGAGAATACGAGCAGTACTTC	CSGRTGEYEQYF
TRBJ1-2	TRBV5-6	NA	NA	TGTGCCAGCAGCTTGGCTCTCAGGGGAGGGTATGGCTACACCTTC	CASSLALRGGYGYTF
TRBJ2-3	TRBV9	NA	NA	TGTGCCAGCAGCGGACAGTCTAGCACAGATACGCAGTATTTT	CASSGQSSTDTQYF
TRBJ1-2	TRBV25-1	NA	TRBD1	TGTGCCAGCAGTGATCGACAGGGTGGCGGCTACACCTTC	CASSDRQGGGYTF
TRBJ2-4	TRBV30	NA	NA	TGTGCCTGGAGTGTAAAGGGAGGAGACATTCAGTACTTC	CAWSVKGGDIQYF
TRBJ1-4	TRBV18	NA	TRBD1	TGTGCCAGCTCACAGGGGGCTGGAGAAAAACTGTTTTTT	CASSQGAGEKLFF
TRBJ2-1	TRBV29-1	NA	NA	TGCAGCGTACACAGGTATGAGCAGTTCTTC	CSVHRYEQFF
TRBJ1-5	TRBV4-1	few	NA	TGCGCCAGCAGCCAAGAGGGGGGGTTTGGTCAGCCCCAGCATTTT	CASSQEGGFGQPQHF
TRBJ2-7	TRBV27	NA	TRBD2	TGTGCCAGCAGGATCACTAGCGGGACGACCTACGAGCAGTACTTC	CASRITSGTTYEQYF
TRBJ1-3	TRBV7-9	NA	NA	TGTGCCAGCAGCTTAAGTTGGAGACTCTCTGGAAACACCATATATTTT	CASSLSWRLSGNTIYF
TRBJ2-1	TRBV5-1	NA	TRBD2	TGCGCCAGCAGCTCTGGGACTAGCGAACCTTACAATGAGCAGTTCTTC	CASSSGTSEPYNEQFF
TRBJ2-2	TRBV19	NA	NA	TGTGCCAGTACCTTAGGACAGTGGAACACCGGGGAGCTGTTTTTT	CASTLGQWNTGELFF
TRBJ2-5	TRBV11-2	NA	TRBD1	TGTGCCACTGGGACAGGGGCGACCCGCACTCAAGAGACCCAGTACTTC	CATGTGATRTQETQYF
TRBJ2-5	TRBV7-8	NA	NA	TGTGCCAGCAGCTTAAGGGCGGGAACCGCTGGAGAGACCCAGTACTTC	CASSLRAGTAGETQYF
TRBJ2-1	TRBV6-1	NA	NA	TGTGCCAGCAAGGAGGTCTACAATGAGCAGTTCTTC	CASKEVYNEQFF
TRBJ1-1	TRBV19	NA	TRBD1	TGTGCCAGTAGTCCCCGACAGGGGAGATTAACTGAAGCTTTCTTT	CASSPRQGRLTEAFF
TRBJ2-3	TRBV27	few	NA	TGTGCCAGCACCCGACAGGACTCCACAGATACGCAGTATTTT	CASTRQDSTDTQYF
TRBJ1-2	TRBV6-4	NA	NA	TGTGCCAGCAGTGATCTGCAGGGGAAAGGAGGCTACACCTTC	CASSDLQGKGGYTF
TRBJ2-3	TRBV10-1	NA	NA	TGCGCCAGCAGTGAAGGGGGTGCAGATACGCAGTATTTT	CASSEGGADTQYF
TRBJ2-7	TRBV5-4	once	NA	TGTGCCAGCAGCGACTGGGGCGCGGACGAGCAGTACTTC	CASSDWGADEQYF
TRBJ1-4	TRBV6-1	NA	NA	TGTGCCAGCAGAACAGGGACCACTAATGAAAAACTGTTTTTT	CASRTGTTNEKLFF